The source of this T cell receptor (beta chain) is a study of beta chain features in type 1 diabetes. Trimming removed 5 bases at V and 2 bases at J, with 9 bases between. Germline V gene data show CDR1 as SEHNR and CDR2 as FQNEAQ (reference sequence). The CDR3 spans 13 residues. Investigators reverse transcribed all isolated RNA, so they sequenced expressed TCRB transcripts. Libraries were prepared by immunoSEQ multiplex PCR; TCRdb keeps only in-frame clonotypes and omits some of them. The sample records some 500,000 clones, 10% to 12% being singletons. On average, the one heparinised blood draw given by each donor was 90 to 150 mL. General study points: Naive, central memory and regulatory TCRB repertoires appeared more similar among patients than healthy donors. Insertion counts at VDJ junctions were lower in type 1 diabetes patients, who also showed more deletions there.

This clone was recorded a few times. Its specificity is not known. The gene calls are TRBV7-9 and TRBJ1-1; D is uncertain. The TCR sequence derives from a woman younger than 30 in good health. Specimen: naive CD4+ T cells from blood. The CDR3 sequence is CASSRQTNTEAFF. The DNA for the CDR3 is TGTGCCAGCAGCCGTCAGACCAACACTGAAGCTTTCTTT. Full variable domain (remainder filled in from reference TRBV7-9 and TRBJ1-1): DTGVSQNPRHKITKRGQNVTFRCDPISEHNRLYWYRQTLGQGPEFLTYFQNEAQLEKSRLLSDRFSAERPKGSFSTLEIQRTEQGDSAMYLCASSRQTNTEAFFGQGTRLTVV.